The 25 T cell receptor beta chains below come from one sample, sequenced in a study of T cell repertoires and HLA-DP antigens. For these TCRs, the target antigens are not known. Method: immunoSEQ multiplex PCR; TCRdb's copy keeps in-frame clones and lacks some. The sample lists approximately 90,000 clones, roughly nine tenths occurring once. Sequencing was done on a sample of CD4+ T cells from PBMCs. Receptor source: a man aged 50 to 60 in good health and CMV-seronegative.

This clone has only one observation. The rearrangement joins TRBV28 to TRBJ1-5; D is possibly TRBD1 (5 bases). CDR1 is MDHEN and CDR2 is SYDVKM in the germline V gene. Trimming took 6 bases from V and 0 from J, leaving 15 bases between them. CDR3 length: 16 residues. The CDR3 DNA follows: TGTGCCAGCAGCAACGGCAGGGTGGGTAGCAATCAGCCCCAGCATTTT. Translated: CASSNGRVGSNQPQHF.

This chain connects TRBV7-8 to TRBJ2-7, with TRBD1 matching 7 bases. Germline CDR1 reads SGHVS; CDR2 reads FQNEAQ. This CDR3 spans 14 amino acids. Losses at the gene ends were 1 base for V and 3 bases for J; bases not matched to a gene: 3. CDR3 sequence (DNA): TGTGCCAGCAGCTTAGGTCACAGGGGCTACGAGCAGTACTTC. Its protein product is CASSLGHRGYEQYF. The full variable domain, in which reference TRBV7-8 and TRBJ2-7 provide the parts outside the CDR3, is GAGVSQSPRYKVAKRGQDVALRCDPISGHVSLFWYQQALGQGPEFLTYFQNEAQLDKSGLPSDRFFAERPEGSVSTLKIQRTQQEDSAVYLCASSLGHRGYEQYFGPGTRLTVT.

The chain joins TRBV5-3 to TRBJ2-7; D possibly corresponds to TRBD2 (5 bases). TRBV5-3 is identified as an open reading frame with a role that is uncertain. V shed 0 bases and J shed 5 bases, with 6 bases lying between them. CDR3 size: 12 residues. CDR3 region: CARSLGGHEQYF. The CDR3 DNA reads as TGTGCCAGAAGCTTGGGAGGGCACGAGCAGTACTTC.

The chain uses TRBV28 and TRBJ1-1; the D is unclear. Between the trimmed V and J ends, which lost 10 bases and 0 bases, there was a span of 3 bases. There are 10 residues in the CDR3. Germline loops: CDR1 MDHEN, CDR2 SYDVKM. CDR3 residues: CATMNTEAFF. The CDR3 nucleotides read TGTGCCACTATGAACACTGAAGCTTTCTTT.

As to this clone: One end of the junction does not line up with germline, which may come from a read error. The chain couples TRBV7-7 to TRBJ2-5; D possibly uses TRBD1 or TRBD2 (5 bases each). The CDR3 sequence is 14 residues long. Germline CDR1 SSHAT, CDR2 FNYEAQ (reference sequence). CDR3 sequence (DNA): TGTGCTAGCAGCTTAGCCGGGACCCAAGAGACCCAGTACTTC. This encodes CASSLAGTQETQYF.

V and J are TRBV28 and TRBJ1-2, with D uncertain. V lost 5 bases and J lost 4, with 5 bases in between. This CDR3 comprises 11 residues. Germline V gene sequence: CDR1 MDHEN, CDR2 SYDVKM. CDR3 amino acids: CASSPSYGYTF. The CDR3 DNA reads as TGTGCCAGCAGTCCCTCCTATGGCTACACCTTC.

The chain has TRBV5-5 and TRBJ2-7, with D tentatively TRBD2 (6 bases). Germline V lookup: CDR1 SGHKS, CDR2 YYEKEE (reference sequence). This CDR3 spans 14 amino acids. V shed 4 bases and J shed 3 bases, with 14 bases lying between them. In DNA, the CDR3 is TGTGCCAGCAGCATCGGGACGGGACTCTACGAGCAGTACTTC. Translation: CASSIGTGLYEQYF.

V usage is TRBV7-2 and J usage is TRBJ2-2, with TRBD2 matching 8 bases. The CDR3 is 16 amino acids. The junction had 6 bases not matched to a gene; V was cut back by 0 bases and J by 6 bases. Per the germline V gene, CDR1 is SGHTA and CDR2 is FQGNSA. The CDR3 protein is CASSLAPGLGSGELFF. CDR3 nucleotides: TGTGCCAGCAGCTTAGCCCCGGGACTAGGGTCCGGGGAGCTGTTTTTT.

The rearrangement uses TRBV5-1 and TRBJ2-3; tentatively, D is TRBD2 (5 bases). The CDR3 runs 13 residues. Germline CDR1 is SGHRS and CDR2 is YFSETQ. V was cut by 0 bases and J by 8 bases, with 10 bases left in between. CDR3: CASSLGREPTQYF. The CDR3 nucleotides read TGCGCCAGCAGCTTGGGACGGGAACCTACGCAGTATTTT.

In DNA form, the CDR3 reads TGTGCCTGGAGTCGTGACAGGCGGCGGGGGGGCTACACCTTC. As protein: CAWSRDRRRGGYTF. The genes are TRBV30 and TRBJ1-2; D may be TRBD1 (6 bases). Germline V gives CDR1 GTSNPN, CDR2 SVGIG (reference sequence). The CDR3 totals 14 residues. Between the trimmed V and J ends, which lost 2 bases and 8 bases, there was a span of 18 bases.

The chain combines TRBV6-5 with TRBJ1-2, with no clear D. The germline V gene has CDR1 MNHEY and CDR2 SVGAGI. Between the trimmed V and J ends, which lost 5 bases and 2 bases, there was a span of 12 bases. This CDR3 contains 14 residues. The CDR3 coding sequence is TGTGCCAGCAGTGGTGAGACACTGAACTATGGCTACACCTTC. Translated, it gives CASSGETLNYGYTF.

The chain carries TRBV5-1 and TRBJ1-5, with D tentatively TRBD1 (5 bases). Trimming took off 4 bases at V and 1 base at J, with 18 bases between the two ends. This CDR3 region has 17 residues. Germline CDR1 reads SGHRS; CDR2 reads YFSETQ. This CDR3 reads CASSPGGEGASNQPQHF. The DNA of the CDR3 is TGCGCCAGCAGCCCCGGGGGAGAGGGCGCGAGCAATCAGCCCCAGCATTTT.

The CDR3 is CASRWNTEAFF. The CDR3 DNA reads as TGTGCCAGCAGATGGAACACTGAAGCTTTCTTT. The chain joins TRBV28 to TRBJ1-1; D gene uncertain. Deletions cut 6 bases from V and 1 base from J, with 3 bases between. Germline V gene data show CDR1 as MDHEN and CDR2 as SYDVKM. CDR3 length: 11 amino acids.

V and J are TRBV29-1 and TRBJ2-3; TRBD2 might be the D (6 bases). Germline assignment: CDR1 SQVTM and CDR2 ANQGSEA. V was clipped by 6 bases and J by 0 bases, with 16 bases between them. The length of the CDR3 is 15 residues. This CDR3 is CSVPRDWGSTDTQYF. The CDR3 nucleotides read TGCAGCGTCCCACGGGACTGGGGTAGCACAGATACGCAGTATTTT.

The V call is TRBV7-9, the J call TRBJ2-1; D unresolved. The CDR3 is 14 amino acids. Germline loops: CDR1 SEHNR, CDR2 FQNEAQ (reference sequence). V was cut by 2 bases and J by 0 bases, with 5 bases left in between. The CDR3 DNA reads TGTGCCAGCAGCTTAAGTGGCTCCTACAATGAGCAGTTCTTC. Translated: CASSLSGSYNEQFF.

The genes are TRBV5-1 and TRBJ2-3; D might be TRBD2 (6 bases). Deletions cut 3 bases from V and 0 bases from J, with 11 bases between. Germline-derived CDR1 and CDR2 are SGHRS and YFSETQ. This CDR3 spans 15 amino acids. The CDR3 coding sequence is TGCGCCAGCAGCTCCGGTGGAGGGAGCACAGATACGCAGTATTTT. It is translated as CASSSGGGSTDTQYF.

The chain employs TRBV7-2 and TRBJ2-5; TRBD2 matches 13 bases. Germline-derived CDR1 and CDR2 are SGHTA and FQGNSA. With 5 bases clipped from V and 4 bases from J, the junction kept 7 bases outside the gene matches. The CDR3 spans 16 residues. In DNA, the CDR3 is TGTGCCAGCAGCCCTTTCGGACTAGCGGGAGTAGAGACCCAGTACTTC. It specifies CASSPFGLAGVETQYF.

This chain joins TRBV7-2 and TRBJ1-1, with 7 bases lining up with TRBD1. Trimming took 4 bases from V and 0 from J; bases not matched to a gene: 5. Germline CDR1 and CDR2: SGHTA and FQGNSA. The CDR3 runs 15 residues. The CDR3 is CASSSQGQLNTEAFF. The DNA for the CDR3 is TGTGCCAGCAGCTCCCAGGGACAGTTGAACACTGAAGCTTTCTTT.

The rearrangement uses TRBV5-1 and TRBJ2-1; TRBD2 matches at 7 bases. This CDR3 is built from 16 residues. Trimming took 2 bases from V and 1 from J; bases not matched to a gene: 6. CDR1 is SGHRS, CDR2 YFSETQ, per germline. The chain's CDR3 is CASSFRAGGSYNEQFF. CDR3 DNA sequence: TGCGCCAGCAGCTTTAGAGCCGGGGGGTCCTACAATGAGCAGTTCTTC.

The J gene is TRBJ2-7, the V gene TRBV13; 9 bases map to TRBD2. V was pared by 0 bases and J by 4 bases, with 10 bases of the junction left unmatched. This CDR3 is 17 amino acids long. Germline CDR1 is PRHDT and CDR2 is FYEKMQ (reference sequence). CDR3 in DNA: TGTGCCAGCAGCTTAGGCCACAGGCGGGAGGGCCGTTACGAGCAGTACTTC. It codes for CASSLGHRREGRYEQYF.

This clone was seen a single time. The J gene is TRBJ2-1, the V gene TRBV14; 12 bases match TRBD2. The CDR3 extends over 18 amino acids. Per germline, CDR1 SGHDN and CDR2 FVKESK. The V gene end was trimmed by 0 bases and the J gene end by 9 bases; junction bases not matched to a gene: 12. In DNA, the CDR3 is TGTGCCAGCAGCCAAGATCTCCTCCTAGCGGGAGGGCATATTGAGCAGTTCTTC. Protein: CASSQDLLLAGGHIEQFF.

This sequence joins TRBV29-1 and TRBJ2-1; 9 bases match TRBD1. The germline V gene encodes CDR1 SQVTM and CDR2 ANQGSEA. The CDR3 totals 14 residues. V lost 6 bases, J lost 8 bases, and 11 bases stayed unmatched. The CDR3 region has the DNA TGCAGCGTAAGCAACAGGGGGCTCGGAGATGAGCAGTTCTTC. It encodes CSVSNRGLGDEQFF.

This chain links TRBV5-1 with TRBJ1-2, with D possibly TRBD1 on 5 matching bases. The CDR3 totals 14 residues. Germline CDR1 and CDR2: SGHRS and YFSETQ. Trimming took off 5 bases at V and 2 bases at J, with 13 bases between the two ends. Here the CDR3 reads CASSDVGGNYGYTF. The CDR3 DNA is TGCGCCAGCAGTGACGTTGGGGGAAACTATGGCTACACCTTC.

V gene TRBV28 combines with J gene TRBJ1-2, with D perhaps TRBD1 (6 bases). This CDR3 region has 14 residues. Trimming stripped 10 bases from V and 2 bases from J, with 17 bases between. Germline assignment: CDR1 MDHEN and CDR2 SYDVKM. CDR3 nucleotides: TGTGCCACCCGACCCGAGGGGGGCAACTATGGCTACACCTTC. It encodes CATRPEGGNYGYTF.

J is TRBJ2-5 and V is TRBV30; 7 bases line up with TRBD2. Trimming removed 1 base from V and 2 bases from J; junction bases left unmatched: 10. CDR3 size: 16 residues. Germline V gene lookup returns CDR1 GTSNPN and CDR2 SVGIG (reference sequence). The CDR3 protein is CAWSGRRGVPQETQYF. CDR3 sequence (DNA): TGTGCCTGGAGTGGGCGTCGGGGGGTCCCACAAGAGACCCAGTACTTC.